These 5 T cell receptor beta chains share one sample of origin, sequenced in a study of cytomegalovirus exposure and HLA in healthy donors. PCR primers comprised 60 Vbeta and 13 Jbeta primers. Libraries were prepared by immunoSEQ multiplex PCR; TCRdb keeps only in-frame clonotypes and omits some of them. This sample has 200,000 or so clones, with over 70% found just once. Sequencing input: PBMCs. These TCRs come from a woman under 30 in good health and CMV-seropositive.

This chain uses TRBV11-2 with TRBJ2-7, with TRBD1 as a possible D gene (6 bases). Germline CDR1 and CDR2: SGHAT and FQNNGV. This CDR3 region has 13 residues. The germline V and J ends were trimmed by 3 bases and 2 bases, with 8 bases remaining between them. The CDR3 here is CASSFGQTYEQYV. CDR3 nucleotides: TGTGCCAGCAGCTTTGGACAGACCTACGAGCAGTACGTC.

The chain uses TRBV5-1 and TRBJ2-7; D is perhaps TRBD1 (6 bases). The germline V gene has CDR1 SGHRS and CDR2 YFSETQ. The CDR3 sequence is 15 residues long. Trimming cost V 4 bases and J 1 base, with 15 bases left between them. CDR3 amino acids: CASSVLQGHSYEQYF. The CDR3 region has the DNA TGCGCCAGCAGCGTTCTACAGGGTCATTCCTACGAGCAGTACTTC.

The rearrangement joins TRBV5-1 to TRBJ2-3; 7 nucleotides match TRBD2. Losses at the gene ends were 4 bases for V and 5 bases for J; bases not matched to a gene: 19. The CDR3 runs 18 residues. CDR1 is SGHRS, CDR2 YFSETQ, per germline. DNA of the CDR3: TGCGCCAGCAGCCCCCGGGGGAGCGGGGCCCCGAGGGAAGATACGCAGTATTTT. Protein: CASSPRGSGAPREDTQYF.

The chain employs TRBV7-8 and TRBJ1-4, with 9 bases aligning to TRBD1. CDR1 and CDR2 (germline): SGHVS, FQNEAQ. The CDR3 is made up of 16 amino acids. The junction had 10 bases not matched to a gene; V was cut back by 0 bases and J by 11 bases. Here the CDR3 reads CASSLASGTGSFKLFF. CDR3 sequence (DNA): TGTGCCAGCAGCTTAGCTTCGGGGACAGGGAGTTTTAAACTGTTTTTT.

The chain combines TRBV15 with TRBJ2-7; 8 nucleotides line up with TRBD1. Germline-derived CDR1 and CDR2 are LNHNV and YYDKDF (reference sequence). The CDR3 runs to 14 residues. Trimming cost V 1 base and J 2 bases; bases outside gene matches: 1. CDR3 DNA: TGTGCCACCAGCAGAGGGACAGGGACCTACGAGCAGTACTTC. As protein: CATSRGTGTYEQYF.